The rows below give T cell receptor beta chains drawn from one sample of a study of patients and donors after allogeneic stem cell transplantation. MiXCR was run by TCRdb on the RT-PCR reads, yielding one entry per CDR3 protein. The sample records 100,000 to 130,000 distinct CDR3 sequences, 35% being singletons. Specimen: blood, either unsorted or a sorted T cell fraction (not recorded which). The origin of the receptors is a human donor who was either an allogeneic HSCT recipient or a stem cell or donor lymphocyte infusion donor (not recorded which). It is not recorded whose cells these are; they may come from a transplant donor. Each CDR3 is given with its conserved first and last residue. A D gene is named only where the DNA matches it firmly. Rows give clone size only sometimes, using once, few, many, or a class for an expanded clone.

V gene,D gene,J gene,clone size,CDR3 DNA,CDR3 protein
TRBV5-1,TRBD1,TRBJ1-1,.,TGCGCCAGCAGCATGACAGGGGTCACTGAAGCTTTCTTT,CASSMTGVTEAFF
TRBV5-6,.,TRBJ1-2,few,TGTGCCAGCAGCTTAACGGCGGCTAACTATGGCTACACCTTC,CASSLTAANYGYTF
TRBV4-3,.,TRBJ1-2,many,TGCGCCAGCAGCCAAGAATTGGGCAACAGGCCTTATAACTATGGCTACACCTTC,CASSQELGNRPYNYGYTF
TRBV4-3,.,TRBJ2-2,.,TGCGCCAGCAGCCGCCAATACACCGGGGAGCTGTTTTTT,CASSRQYTGELFF
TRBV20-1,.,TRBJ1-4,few,TGCAGTGCTGCTGCTGATACTAATGAAAAACTGTTTTTT,CSAAADTNEKLFF
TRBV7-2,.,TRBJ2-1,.,TGTGCCAGCAGCACCCAAGGCAATGAGCAGTTCTTC,CASSTQGNEQFF
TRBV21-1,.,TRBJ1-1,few,TGTGCCAGCGGACTGAGACTCCGCGAAGCTTTCTTT,CASGLRLREAFF
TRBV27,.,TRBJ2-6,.,TGTGCCACCGCGAGGCACTCTGGGGCCAACGTCCTGACTTTC,CATARHSGANVLTF
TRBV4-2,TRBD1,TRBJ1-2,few,TGTGCCAGCAGCCGGGGACAGATCTATGGCTACACCTTC,CASSRGQIYGYTF
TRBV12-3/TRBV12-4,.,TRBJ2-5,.,TGTGCCAGCAGTCTCGGACCCGTTCCGGTGACCCAGTACTTC,CASSLGPVPVTQYF
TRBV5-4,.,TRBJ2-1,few,TGTGCCAGCAGCTTGACCCGACGTGGTTGGGATGAGCAGTTCTTC,CASSLTRRGWDEQFF
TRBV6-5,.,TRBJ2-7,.,TGTGCCAGCAGCCGGAGGACCCGGGAGGAGCAGTACTTC,CASSRRTREEQYF
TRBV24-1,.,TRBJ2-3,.,TGTGCCACCAGTGATTCTGAGTGGGGTCGCACAGATACGCAGTATTTT,CATSDSEWGRTDTQYF
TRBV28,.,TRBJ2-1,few,TGTGCCAGCCTCCCGGGACTCTACTACAATGAGCAGTTCTTC,CASLPGLYYNEQFF
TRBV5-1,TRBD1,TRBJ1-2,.,TGCGCCAGCAGCCAGGACAGGGGGCACTATGGCTACACCTTC,CASSQDRGHYGYTF